The clone carrying this T cell receptor (beta chain) was seen a handful of times. This sample is drawn from a study of T-cell reconstitution after alpha-beta-depleted transplantation in children. The germline gives CDR1 DFQATT, CDR2 SNEGSKA (reference sequence). The CDR3 extends over 14 amino acids. V dropped 3 bases and J dropped 7 bases, with 16 bases sitting between them. Unique molecular identifiers were used to barcode this TCRbeta library. From the PCR reads, TCRdb called clonotypes with MiXCR, one entry per CDR3 protein. The table lists over 200,000 distinct CDR3 sequences, approximately 8.4% of them singletons, with 35% in the top ten.

This TCR came from a male patient between 2 and 10 years old who had a stem cell transplant for acute myeloid leukemia, so the T cells may come from the graft donor. Specimen: PBMCs, mostly from graft donor cells, collected 360 days after TCRalphabeta/CD19-depleted stem cell transplant. The chain carries TRBV20-1 and TRBJ2-1, with D possibly called TRBD1 or TRBD2 (5 bases each). DNA of the CDR3: TGCAGTGCTAGTAGGGACCTAGATCGGAATGAGCAGTTCTTC. It yields the protein CSASRDLDRNEQFF.